The entry below gives a single T cell receptor beta chain sequence along with its context. Germline V lookup: CDR1 ENHRY, CDR2 SYGVKD. This CDR3 is 14 amino acids long. V was trimmed by 3 bases and J by 1 base, leaving 9 bases between them. The data were obtained in a study of blood T cells in healthy people across ages. Next came a second PCR, run for roughly 6 to 11 cycles, which used a sample-barcoded 5' primer along with a J-beta primer mix. One entry per CDR3 protein, called by TCRdb with MiXCR from the 5' RACE reads. Among over 600,000 distinct CDR3 sequences listed, more than 20% were seen once.

The specimen sequenced was blood. The sequence derives from a man aged 65-85 years in good health. The chain links TRBV10-3 to TRBJ1-1; D gene uncertain. The CDR3 nucleotides are TGTGCCATCAGTGATTGGGTGGAGAACACTGAAGCTTTCTTT. Its protein product is CAISDWVENTEAFF.